This T cell receptor beta chain was retrieved from a study of shared clonotypes between healthy human individuals (dated by TCRdb to about 2020). As for the study more broadly: A few men and two women, aged 18 to 49 years, made up the cohort. Between about 0.8 and 9 billion PBMCs per donor were obtained by leukapheresis. Per donor, three plates each were used for CD4 naive and CD4 memory, two for CD8 naive, and one for CD8 memory. Blood TCR repertoires of several healthy adults were deeply sequenced to estimate repertoire size and the extent of clonotype sharing between individuals. To increase sequencing depth and limit assay-specific biases, TCR repertoire library preparation and sequencing were carried out by different laboratories using diverse techniques. Overall study outcomes, separate from this receptor: When a handful of donors were compared, the shared fraction of clonotypes was about 5% for naive CD4, roughly 3.4% for naive CD8, more than 2% for memory CD4, and less than 0.45% for memory CD8. The genetic and exposure-history diversity represented was limited by the small number of donors. Pairwise subsampling indicated that sequencing depth was expected to affect the degree of clonotype sharing among donors. Compared with non-shared clonotypes, the clonotypes found in all four sorted-subset donors had higher generation probabilities. Incomplete sequencing was indicated by rarefaction of sorted-subset datasets, despite the large sequencing depth. Estimated clonotype richness was generally larger for naive than for memory subsets. Sampling was limited to blood, and TCR repertoires in tissue likely differ from TCR repertoires in blood.

Using the deep immunoSEQ assay, TCR CDR3 regions were amplified from genomic DNA by multiplex PCR. Extracted genomic DNA from each cell subset was spread evenly across all wells of several immunoSEQ 96-well plates, with each plate serving as a replicate. For sorted subsets, approximately 210 ng genomic DNA, equal to about 30,000 T cell genomes, was loaded into each replicate PCR. Purified libraries were measured with a Qubit 3.0 fluorometer, size-checked on a Bioanalyzer 2100, and measured again with the KAPA Library Quantification kit. A separate single-read 150-cycle Illumina NextSeq 550 flow cell was used to sequence each immunoSEQ 96-well plate. The original pipeline was this. Because the immunoSEQ output held only junctional sequences and lacked quality scores, the filtering could not match the filtering applied to full-length reads. Sequences were annotated with PyIR, a Python wrapper for IgBLAST v1.9, using IMGT germline references to assign V/J genes and CDR3. Reads were filtered out if the reads had weak V/J assignments (E-value above 1e-6), no CDR3, stop codons, out-of-frame junctions, or ambiguous translated residues. V3J clonotypes were defined by identical inferred V gene, J gene, and CDR3 amino acid sequence. Percentage overlap between repertoires was calculated by dividing the number of shared unique clonotypes by the size of the smaller repertoire. Three approaches were used to assess repertoire richness: RTK rarefaction, the Chao1 estimator, and Recon v2.1 estimates of unobserved clonotypes. Generation probabilities were computed with OLGA for all TCRbeta clonotypes obtained by the gDNA method from a handful of donors. The immuneACCESS repertoire file appears here via TCRdb, limited to in-frame rearrangements. These files lack a portion of the clones; in checked studies, under half of the deficit traces to unresolved V genes, and the cause of the others is not known. V, J and clone size reflect that table, while D and trimming were determined from the DNA. This sample comprises around 700,000 clones, about 80% of them detected only once. The leading ten clones occupy 1.5% to 2% of the sample.

Comments on this clone: Its binding antigen is unknown. The sample holds no much larger clone one base away, and base qualities are not on file.

V drops 4 bases and J drops 4 bases, leaving 20 bases in between. The CDR3 contains 17 residues, cysteine and phenylalanine counted. Here the CDR3 DNA is all that survives: 51 bases in frame from base 1. Via the germline V gene (reference sequence), CDR1 is MNHEY and CDR2 SMNVEV. The donors were healthy, HIV-negative adults with no recently reported acute infections or vaccinations. Every donor was a Caucasian adult residing in Nashville, Tennessee, USA. CD4+ T cells were enriched by magnetic negative selection, after which naive cells were positively selected on CD45RA and the negative fraction was taken as the memory subset. After blood collection by leukapheresis, PBMCs were isolated using Ficoll-Histopaque density gradient centrifugation and then cryopreserved in the vapor phase of liquid nitrogen. Analytical flow cytometry was used to check the purity and quantity of every magnetically sorted T cell population. From each sorted fraction, genomic DNA was isolated and quantified by UV absorbance on a Nanodrop 2000c.

This clonotype originated in a woman in her twenties or thirties in good health. The sequencing input was memory CD4+ T cells sorted from blood. The intended sense of this specimen's cell subset or site label: CD45RA-negative fraction. This chain joins TRBV27 to TRBJ1-3; the D segment could be TRBD1, given 6 matching bases. The encoded CDR3 is CASSSLTRGAKGNTIYF. The nucleotide sequence reads TGTGCCAGCAGTTCCCTAACTCGGGGGGCGAAGGGAAACACCATATATTTT.